The table lists the clone carrying this T cell receptor (beta chain) with a count of one. Its target is unknown. Some clones are missing from TCRdb's copy, which holds only in-frame ones; the method was immunoSEQ multiplex PCR. The sample includes about 35,000 clones, 70% to 85% of them seen just once. CDR1 is MNHNS, CDR2 SASEGT, per germline. V was clipped by 2 bases and J by 5 bases, with 6 bases between them. The CDR3 is 13 residues long. This record comes from a study of T cells in narcolepsy. For the study at large: Enrolled donors included narcolepsy type 1 or type 2 patients and healthy controls. General observations from the study: In some patient and control memory CD4+ samples, autoreactive clones were absent. Comparing one patient's CSF and blood CD4+ clonotypes highlighted HCRT- and TRIB2-specific autoreactive clonotypes.

This clonotype was sampled from a human donor in good health. Sequencing was carried out using memory (CD45RA-) CD4+ T cells from blood. This chain uses TRBV6-1 with TRBJ2-2; D remains unclear. CDR3 region: CASSEQATGELFF. In nucleotides, the CDR3 is TGTGCCAGCAGTGAACAGGCTACCGGGGAGCTGTTTTTT.